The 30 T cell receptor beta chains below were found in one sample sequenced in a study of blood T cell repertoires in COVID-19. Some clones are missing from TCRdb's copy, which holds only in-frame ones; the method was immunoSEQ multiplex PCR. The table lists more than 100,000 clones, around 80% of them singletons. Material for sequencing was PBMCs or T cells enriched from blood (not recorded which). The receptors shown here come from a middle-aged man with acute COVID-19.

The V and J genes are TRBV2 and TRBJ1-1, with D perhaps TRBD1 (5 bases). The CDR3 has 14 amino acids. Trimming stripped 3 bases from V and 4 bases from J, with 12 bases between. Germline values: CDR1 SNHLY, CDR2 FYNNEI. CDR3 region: CASSDLEGTTEAFF. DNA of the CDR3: TGTGCCAGCAGTGACCTGGAGGGGACCACTGAAGCTTTCTTT. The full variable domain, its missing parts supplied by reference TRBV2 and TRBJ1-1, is EPEVTQTPSHQVTQMGQEVILRCVPISNHLYFYWYRQILGQKVEFLVSFYNNEISEKSEIFDDQFSVERPDGSNFTLKIRSTKLEDSAMYFCASSDLEGTTEAFFGQGTRLTVV.

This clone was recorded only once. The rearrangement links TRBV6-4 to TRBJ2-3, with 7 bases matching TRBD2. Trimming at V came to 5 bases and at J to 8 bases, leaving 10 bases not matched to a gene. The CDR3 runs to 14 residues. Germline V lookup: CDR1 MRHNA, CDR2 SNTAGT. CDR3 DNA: TGTGCCAGCAGTCTCGGGACTATGGGTGGTACGCAGTATTTT. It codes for CASSLGTMGGTQYF.

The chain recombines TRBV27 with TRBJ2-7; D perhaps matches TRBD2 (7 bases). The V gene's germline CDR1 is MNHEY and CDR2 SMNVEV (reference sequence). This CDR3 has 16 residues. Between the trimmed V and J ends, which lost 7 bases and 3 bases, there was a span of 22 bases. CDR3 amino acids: CASTIRGGRGIYEQYF. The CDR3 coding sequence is TGTGCCAGCACTATTAGGGGGGGGAGAGGGATCTACGAGCAGTACTTC.

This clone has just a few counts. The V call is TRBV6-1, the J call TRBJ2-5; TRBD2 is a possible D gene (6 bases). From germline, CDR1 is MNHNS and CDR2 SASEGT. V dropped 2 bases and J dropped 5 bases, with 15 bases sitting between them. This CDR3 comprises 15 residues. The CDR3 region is CASSEQGLPGETQYF. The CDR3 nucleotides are TGTGCCAGCAGTGAACAGGGACTCCCTGGGGAGACCCAGTACTTC.

The CDR3, as DNA: TGTGCCAGCAGCCCCCTCGGCGGATCCTACGAGCAGTACTTC. Translating it yields CASSPLGGSYEQYF. The V gene is TRBV9, the J gene TRBJ2-7; no clear D gene. CDR1 is SGDLS and CDR2 is YYNGEE in the germline V gene. The CDR3 runs 14 residues. V was trimmed by 4 bases and J by 1 base, leaving 12 bases between them.

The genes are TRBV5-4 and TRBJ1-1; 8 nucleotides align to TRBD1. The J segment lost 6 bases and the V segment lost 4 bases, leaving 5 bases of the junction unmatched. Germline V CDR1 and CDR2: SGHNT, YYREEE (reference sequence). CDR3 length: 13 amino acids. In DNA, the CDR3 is TGTGCCAGCAGCGGACAGGGAGGCGCTGAAGCTTTCTTT. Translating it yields CASSGQGGAEAFF.

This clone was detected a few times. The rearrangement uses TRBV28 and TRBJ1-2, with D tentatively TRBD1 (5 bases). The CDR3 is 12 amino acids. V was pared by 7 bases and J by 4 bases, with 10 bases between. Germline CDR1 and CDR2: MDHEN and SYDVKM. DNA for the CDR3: TGTGCCAGCACTCTGGGGGGCTATGGCTACACCTTC. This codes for CASTLGGYGYTF.

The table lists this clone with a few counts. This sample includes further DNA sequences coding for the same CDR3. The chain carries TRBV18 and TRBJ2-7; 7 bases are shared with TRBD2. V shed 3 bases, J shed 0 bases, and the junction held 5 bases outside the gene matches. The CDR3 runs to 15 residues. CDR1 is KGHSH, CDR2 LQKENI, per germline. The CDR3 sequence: CASSPTSPSSYEQYF. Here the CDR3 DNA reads TGTGCCAGCTCACCGACTAGCCCTAGCTCCTACGAGCAGTACTTC. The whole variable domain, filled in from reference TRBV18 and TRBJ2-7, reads NAGVMQNPRHLVRRRGQEARLRCSPMKGHSHVYWYRQLPEEGLKFMVYLQKENIIDESGMPKERFSAEFPKEGPSILRIQQVVRGDSAAYFCASSPTSPSSYEQYFGPGTRLTVT.

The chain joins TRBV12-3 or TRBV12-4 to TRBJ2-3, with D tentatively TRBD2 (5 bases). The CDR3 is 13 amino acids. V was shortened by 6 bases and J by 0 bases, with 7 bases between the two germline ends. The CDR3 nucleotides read TGTGCCAGCAGGAGGGTGAGCACAGATACGCAGTATTTT. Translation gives CASRRVSTDTQYF.

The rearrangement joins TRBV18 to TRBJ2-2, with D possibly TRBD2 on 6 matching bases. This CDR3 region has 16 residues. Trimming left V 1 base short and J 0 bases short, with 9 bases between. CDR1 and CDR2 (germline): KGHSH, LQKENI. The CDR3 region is CASSPQAGSNTGELFF. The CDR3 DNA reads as TGTGCCAGCTCACCACAGGCGGGATCGAACACCGGGGAGCTGTTTTTT.

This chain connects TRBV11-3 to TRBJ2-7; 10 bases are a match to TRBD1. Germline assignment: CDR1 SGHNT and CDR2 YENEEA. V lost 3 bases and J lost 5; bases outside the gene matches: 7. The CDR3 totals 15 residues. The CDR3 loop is CASSFGGQGTHEQYF. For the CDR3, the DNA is TGTGCCAGCAGCTTCGGGGGACAGGGGACCCACGAGCAGTACTTC.

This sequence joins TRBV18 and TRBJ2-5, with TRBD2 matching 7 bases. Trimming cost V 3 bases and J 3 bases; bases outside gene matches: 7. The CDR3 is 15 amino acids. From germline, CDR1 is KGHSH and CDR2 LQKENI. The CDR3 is CASSPSSGKEETQYF. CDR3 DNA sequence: TGTGCCAGCTCACCCTCTAGCGGAAAGGAAGAGACCCAGTACTTC.

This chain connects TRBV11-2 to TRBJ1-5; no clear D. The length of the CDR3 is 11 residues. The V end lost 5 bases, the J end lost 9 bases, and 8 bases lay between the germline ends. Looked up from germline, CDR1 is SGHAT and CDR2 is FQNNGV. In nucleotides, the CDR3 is TGTGCCAGCAGCCACCCCGGGCCCCAGCATTTT. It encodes CASSHPGPQHF.

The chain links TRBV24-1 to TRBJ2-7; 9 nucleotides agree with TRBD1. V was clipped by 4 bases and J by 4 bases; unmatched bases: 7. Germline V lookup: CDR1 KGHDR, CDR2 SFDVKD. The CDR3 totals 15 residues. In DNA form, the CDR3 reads TGTGCCACCAGTGACTCCGGGACAGGGTCGTACGAGCAGTACTTC. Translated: CATSDSGTGSYEQYF.

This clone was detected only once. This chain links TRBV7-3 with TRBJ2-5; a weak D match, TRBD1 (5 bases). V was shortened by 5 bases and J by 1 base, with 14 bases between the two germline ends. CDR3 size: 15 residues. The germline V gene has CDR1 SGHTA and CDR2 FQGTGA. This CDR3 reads CASSRNQGSQETQYF. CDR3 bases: TGTGCCAGCAGCCGAAATCAGGGATCCCAAGAGACCCAGTACTTC.

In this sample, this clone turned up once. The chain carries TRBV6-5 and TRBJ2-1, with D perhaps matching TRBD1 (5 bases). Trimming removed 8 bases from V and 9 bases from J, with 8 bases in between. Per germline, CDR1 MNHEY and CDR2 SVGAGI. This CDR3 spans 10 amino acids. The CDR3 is CASGALEQFF. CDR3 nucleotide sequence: TGTGCCAGCGGGGCCCTTGAGCAGTTCTTC.

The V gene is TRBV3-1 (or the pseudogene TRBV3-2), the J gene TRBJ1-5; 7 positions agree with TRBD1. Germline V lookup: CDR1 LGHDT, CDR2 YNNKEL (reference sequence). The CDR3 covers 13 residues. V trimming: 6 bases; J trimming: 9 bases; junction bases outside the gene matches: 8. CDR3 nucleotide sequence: TGTGCCAGCAGTCAGGGGGGATTGAGGCCCCAGCATTTT. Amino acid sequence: CASSQGGLRPQHF.

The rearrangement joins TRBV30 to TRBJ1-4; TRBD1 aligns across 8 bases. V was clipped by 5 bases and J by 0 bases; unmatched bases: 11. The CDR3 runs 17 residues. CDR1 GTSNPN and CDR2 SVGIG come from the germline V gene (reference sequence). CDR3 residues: CAWGPGTGHATNEKLFF. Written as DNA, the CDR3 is TGTGCCTGGGGACCCGGGACAGGCCATGCAACTAATGAAAAACTGTTTTTT.

CDR3 in DNA: TGTGCCAGCAGCCTCCACGAGGGATCCTATGGCTACACCTTC. Translated: CASSLHEGSYGYTF. The chain combines TRBV14 with TRBJ1-2; D unclear. The CDR3 loop spans 14 amino acids. With 4 bases removed from V and 4 bases from J, the gap between germline ends came to 13 bases. Germline CDR1 SGHDN, CDR2 FVKESK.

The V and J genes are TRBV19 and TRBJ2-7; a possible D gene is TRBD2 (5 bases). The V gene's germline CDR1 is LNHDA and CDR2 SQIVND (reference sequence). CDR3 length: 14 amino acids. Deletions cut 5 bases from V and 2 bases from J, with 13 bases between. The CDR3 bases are TGTGCCAGTAGTGCCCTCACCGGGACCTACGAGCAGTACTTC. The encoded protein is CASSALTGTYEQYF.

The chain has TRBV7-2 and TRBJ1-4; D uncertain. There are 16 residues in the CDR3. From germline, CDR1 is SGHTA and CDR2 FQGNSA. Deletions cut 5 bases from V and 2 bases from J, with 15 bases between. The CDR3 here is CASSPDGGRTNEKLFF. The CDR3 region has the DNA TGTGCCAGCAGCCCCGATGGAGGGAGGACTAATGAAAAACTGTTTTTT.

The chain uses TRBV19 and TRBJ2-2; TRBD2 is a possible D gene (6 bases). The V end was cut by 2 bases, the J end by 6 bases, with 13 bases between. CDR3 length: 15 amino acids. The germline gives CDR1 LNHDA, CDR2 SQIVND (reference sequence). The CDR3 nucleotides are TGTGCCAGTAGTATAAAAGTGGGGGGACCCGGGGAGCTGTTTTTT. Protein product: CASSIKVGGPGELFF.

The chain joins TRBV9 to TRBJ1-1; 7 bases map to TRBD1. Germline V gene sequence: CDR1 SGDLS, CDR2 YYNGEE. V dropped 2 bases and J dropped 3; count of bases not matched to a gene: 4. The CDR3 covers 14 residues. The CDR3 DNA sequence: TGTGCCAGCAGCGTCGGACAGGTTGACACTGAAGCTTTCTTT. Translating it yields CASSVGQVDTEAFF.

As DNA, the CDR3 is TGTGCCAGCAGCTGGGGACTAGGGAGAAATGAGCAGTTCTTC. Amino acid sequence: CASSWGLGRNEQFF. This chain links TRBV5-8 with TRBJ2-1; the match to TRBD2 covers 8 bases. J was trimmed by 7 bases and V by 3 bases; bases with no gene match: 6. Germline V gives CDR1 SGHTS, CDR2 YDEGEE. This CDR3 spans 14 amino acids.

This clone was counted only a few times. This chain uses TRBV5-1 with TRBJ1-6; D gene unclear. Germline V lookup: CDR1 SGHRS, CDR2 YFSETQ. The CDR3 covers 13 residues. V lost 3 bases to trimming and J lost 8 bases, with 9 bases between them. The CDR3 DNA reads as TGCGCCAGCAGCTCCAACGGGGATTCACCCCTCCACTTT. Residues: CASSSNGDSPLHF.

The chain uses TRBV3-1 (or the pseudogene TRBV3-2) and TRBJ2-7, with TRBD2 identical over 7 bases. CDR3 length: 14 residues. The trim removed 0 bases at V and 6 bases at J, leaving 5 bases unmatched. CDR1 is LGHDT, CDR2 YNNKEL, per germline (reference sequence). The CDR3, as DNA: TGTGCCAGCAGCCAAGACTTCCGCGGGGGCGAGCAGTACTTC. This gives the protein CASSQDFRGGEQYF.

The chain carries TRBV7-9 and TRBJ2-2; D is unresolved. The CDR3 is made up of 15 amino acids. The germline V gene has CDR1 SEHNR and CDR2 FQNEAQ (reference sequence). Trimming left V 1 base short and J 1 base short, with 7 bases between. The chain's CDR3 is CASSLVVGNTGELFF. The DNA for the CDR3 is TGTGCCAGCAGCTTAGTAGTTGGGAACACCGGGGAGCTGTTTTTT.

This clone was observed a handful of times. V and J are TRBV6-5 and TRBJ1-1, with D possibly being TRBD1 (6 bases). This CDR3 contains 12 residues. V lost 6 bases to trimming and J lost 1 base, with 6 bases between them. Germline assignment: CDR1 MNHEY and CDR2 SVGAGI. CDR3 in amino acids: CASRTGNTEAFF. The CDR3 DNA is TGTGCCAGCAGGACAGGGAACACTGAAGCTTTCTTT.

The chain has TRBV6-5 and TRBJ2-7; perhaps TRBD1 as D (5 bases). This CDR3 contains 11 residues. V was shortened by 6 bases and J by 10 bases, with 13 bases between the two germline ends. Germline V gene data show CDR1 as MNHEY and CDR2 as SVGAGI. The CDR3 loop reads CASSNYRIQYF. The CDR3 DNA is TGTGCCAGCAGCAACTACAGGATCCAGTACTTC.

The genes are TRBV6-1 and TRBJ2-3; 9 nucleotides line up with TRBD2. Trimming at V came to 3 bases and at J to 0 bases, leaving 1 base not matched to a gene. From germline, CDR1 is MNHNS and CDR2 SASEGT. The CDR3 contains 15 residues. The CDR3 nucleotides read TGTGCCAGCAGTGATCTAGCGGGGAGCACAGATACGCAGTATTTT. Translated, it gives CASSDLAGSTDTQYF.